Sequencing of this T cell receptor (beta chain) was carried out in a study of Ad26.COV2.S vaccination and SARS-CoV-2 variants (dated by TCRdb to about 2021). Study-level background: Vaccine-arm donors came from COV1001, a multicentre, randomized, double-blind, placebo-controlled phase I-IIa trial of Ad26.COV2.S in healthy adults. The specificity and breadth of SARS-CoV-2-reactive T cell receptors after Ad26.COV2.S vaccination were assessed by TCRbeta repertoire sequencing. Investigators did not know the trial group allocation while performing experiments and assessing outcomes. The TCR-sequenced set comprised roughly 30 samples: about 19 Ad26.COV2.S vaccine recipients, 5 placebo recipients and 8 SARS-CoV-2 convalescent individuals. Participants in the trial were split at random into five groups of five each, receiving low-dose or high-dose Ad26.COV2.S once or twice, or else placebo on both occasions. Ad26.COV2.S was administered intramuscularly at 5 x 10^10 or 1 x 10^11 viral particles, either as a single shot or as two shots given 56 days apart. What the work shows at the level of the full study, not this receptor alone: According to the authors, total T cell responses may have been underestimated by the TCR breadth and depth analyses. The study was not powered to compare responses between vaccine doses or regimens. Comparable non-spike TCR breadth was observed between vaccine and placebo recipients, consistent with only spike being contained in the vaccine. Compared with placebo recipients, Ad26.COV2.S recipients showed higher spike-specific TCR breadth (P = 0.0014). After vaccination, spike-specific CD8+ and CD4+ T cell responses were reported to show substantial breadth.

Read against the paper, the sample's treatment or condition label means: 15 to 20 received Ad26.COV2.S at low or high dose, single or two shots; 5 received placebo; per-sample allocation not given. Repertoires of vaccine and placebo recipients were sequenced from samples collected on day 63 after the first injection. Cohort 1b enrolled roughly 25 adults aged 18-55 years at a single site in Boston, USA, between 29 July and 7 August 2020. Ad26.COV2.S consisted of a replication-incompetent adenovirus type 26 vector by which a prefusion-stabilized SARS-CoV-2 spike protein from the original Wuhan strain was expressed. The immunoSEQ Assay was the method used to sequence TCRbeta CDR3 regions. After extraction, genomic DNA underwent amplification by bias-controlled multiplex PCR, followed by high-throughput sequencing. As for how the authors treated the data: To quantify the absolute abundance of each unique TCRbeta CDR3 region, sequences were collapsed and filtered. T cell fraction was estimated by normalizing TCRbeta template counts to usable DNA, which was measured by amplifying reference genes present in all nucleated cells. Repertoire TCRs were annotated as SARS-CoV-2-specific when V gene, CDR3 amino acid sequence and J gene were exactly matched to a known reactive TCR set. The reference SARS-CoV-2 TCR set was obtained from MIRA and was filtered for enrichment in COVID-19-positive ImmuneCODE repertoires, whereby public or cross-reactive TCRs were removed. Using the MIRA antigens, annotated TCRs were further analysed by specific ORF or by position within an ORF. Breadth was defined as annotated unique rearrangements over total unique productive rearrangements; depth was the summed frequency of those rearrangements. Two-sided Wilcoxon rank-sum tests were used to compare TCR breadth between groups. Here the immuneACCESS table is served through TCRdb, limited to in-frame sequences with V and J called. Missing clones are a known gap in these copies; in checked studies unresolved V genes cover under half, and the rest lacks a known reason. For V, J and clone size, that table is used; D and trimming come from the DNA. Across this sample there are fewer than 800,000 clones, with 70% to 90% seen only once. Approximately 1.5% of the sample goes to the ten largest clones.

Worth noting for this clone: The specificity of this receptor is unknown. No much larger clonotype is one base removed from it; base qualities were not supplied.

The clonotype originates from a person aged 18-60 years who received the Ad26.COV2.S COVID-19 vaccine or a placebo. Sequences were derived from peripheral blood, sampled in a trial of Ad26.COV2.S vaccine versus placebo.

CDR3 loop: CASKGQGLSTDTQYF. The DNA sequence is given as TGTGCCAGCAAGGGACAGGGGTTGAGCACAGATACGCAGTATTTT. In this chain, TRBV6-5 is recombined with TRBJ2-3; the central 10 bases match TRBD1. CDR1 is given as MNHEY and CDR2 as SVGAGI, both from the germline V gene. From cysteine to phenylalanine, the CDR3 is 15 amino acids long. Left in the record is the CDR3 DNA by itself, 45 bases read in frame from the first base. V and J are trimmed by 7 bases and 0 bases, and the gene matches miss 4 bases of the junction.